A single sample gave rise to the 2 T cell receptor beta chains below, sequenced in a study of T cell responses to AZD1222 COVID-19 vaccine. The protocol was immunoSEQ multiplex PCR, while the TCRdb copy is restricted to in-frame clones and leaves out a portion. This table holds more than 100,000 clones, 75% to 90% found once. The source material was peripheral blood, sampled on day 0 of AZD1222 vaccination. The receptor source for this set is an adult in good health.

V is TRBV9 and J is TRBJ2-3; 11 bases line up with TRBD2. Losses at the gene ends were 3 bases for V and 2 bases for J; bases not matched to a gene: 20. Germline V lookup: CDR1 SGDLS, CDR2 YYNGEE. The CDR3 spans 21 residues. The CDR3 sequence: CASSAGTSGTRTTKNTDTQYF. CDR3 nucleotide sequence: TGTGCCAGCAGCGCCGGGACTAGCGGAACTCGAACCACAAAAAACACAGATACGCAGTATTTT.

CDR3 sequence reads: CAISEADRYQPQHF. The DNA for the CDR3 is TGTGCCATCAGTGAGGCCGACAGATATCAGCCCCAGCATTTT. V and J are TRBV10-3 and TRBJ1-5, with a possible D match to TRBD1 (5 bases). Deletions cut 2 bases from V and 5 bases from J, with 10 bases between. Germline-derived CDR1 and CDR2 are ENHRY and SYGVKD. This CDR3 region has 14 residues.